Each of the 32 T cell receptor beta chains below was sequenced from the same sample in a study of cytomegalovirus exposure and HLA in healthy donors. Primers included in the PCR were 60 Vbeta and 13 Jbeta primers. Libraries were prepared by immunoSEQ multiplex PCR; TCRdb keeps only in-frame clonotypes and omits some of them. The sample records some 130,000 clones, 77% being singletons. The sample was PBMCs. The source of these receptors is a male donor in good health and CMV-seropositive.

This clone was counted a few times. The V gene is TRBV7-2, the J gene TRBJ2-3; 8 nucleotides agree with TRBD2. Trimming removed 2 bases from V and 5 bases from J; junction bases left unmatched: 6. The CDR3 has 15 residues. The germline V gene has CDR1 SGHTA and CDR2 FQGNSA. The CDR3: CASSLRGGGRDTQYF. Here the CDR3 DNA reads TGTGCCAGCAGCTTAAGGGGCGGGGGGCGAGATACGCAGTATTTT.

Only one count was recorded for this clone. The chain joins TRBV2 to TRBJ2-7; D might be TRBD1 (6 bases). Trimming took off 10 bases at V and 0 bases at J, with 13 bases between the two ends. Germline values: CDR1 SNHLY, CDR2 FYNNEI. This CDR3 region has 13 residues. The DNA for the CDR3 is TGTGCCACCACGCGACAGGTCTCCTACGAGCAGTACTTC. Its translation is CATTRQVSYEQYF.

The chain carries TRBV7-2 and TRBJ1-3; 7 positions match TRBD1. The germline V gene encodes CDR1 SGHTA and CDR2 FQGNSA. V was clipped by 5 bases and J by 0 bases; unmatched bases: 7. The CDR3 sequence is 16 residues long. The CDR3 DNA is TGTGCCAGCAGCGCCCGACAGGGAAACTCTGGAAACACCATATATTTT. Residues: CASSARQGNSGNTIYF.

The chain combines TRBV2 with TRBJ1-1; D gene uncertain. The germline V gene encodes CDR1 SNHLY and CDR2 FYNNEI. The CDR3 spans 13 residues. With 6 bases removed from V and 0 bases from J, the gap between germline ends came to 8 bases. The CDR3 DNA reads TGTGCCAGCAGCCGGGAATTGAACACTGAAGCTTTCTTT. Residues: CASSRELNTEAFF.

The J gene is TRBJ2-5, the V gene TRBV5-1; 7 bases agree with TRBD1. This CDR3 has 16 residues. Germline values: CDR1 SGHRS, CDR2 YFSETQ. The J segment lost 5 bases and the V segment lost 4 bases, leaving 14 bases of the junction unmatched. CDR3 residues: CASSTGQAWGPETQYF. The DNA for the CDR3 is TGCGCCAGCAGCACCGGACAGGCTTGGGGCCCGGAGACCCAGTACTTC.

The V call is TRBV15, the J call TRBJ2-4; no clear D gene. The germline V and J ends were trimmed by 3 bases and 1 base, with 16 bases remaining between them. The CDR3 length is 17 residues. Germline CDR1 and CDR2: LNHNV and YYDKDF (reference sequence). CDR3 in amino acids: CATSRTTPLRAKNIQYF. DNA for the CDR3: TGTGCCACCAGCAGGACGACTCCCCTGAGGGCCAAAAACATTCAGTACTTC.

The CDR3 DNA reads TGTGCCAGCAGCGTAACAGCGGGAGGGTTAGAGACCCAGTACTTC. The encoded protein is CASSVTAGGLETQYF. The chain is built from TRBV9 and TRBJ2-5; 10 bases are a match to TRBD2. Losses at the gene ends were 1 base for V and 4 bases for J; bases not matched to a gene: 4. The CDR3 runs 15 residues. Germline CDR1 reads SGDLS; CDR2 reads YYNGEE.

The rearrangement uses TRBV19 and TRBJ2-1, with D possibly being TRBD1 (5 bases). CDR1 is LNHDA and CDR2 is SQIVND in the germline V gene (reference sequence). Trimming stripped 7 bases from V and 10 bases from J, with 23 bases between. The CDR3 contains 15 residues. This CDR3 reads CASILRHSPGLEQFF. The CDR3 DNA follows: TGTGCCAGTATACTGCGGCACTCCCCAGGGTTGGAGCAGTTCTTC.

The genes are TRBV18 and TRBJ2-7; 9 bases align to TRBD1. The CDR3 spans 18 residues. Germline CDR1 and CDR2: KGHSH and LQKENI. Germline trimming cut 3 bases from V and 1 base from J; bases unmatched to any gene: 13. CDR3 nucleotides: TGTGCCAGCTCACCCCGTAGAGGAGACAGGGGGGAGTCCTACGAGCAGTACTTC. It specifies CASSPRRGDRGESYEQYF.

This chain links TRBV12-5 with TRBJ2-2; tentative D call: TRBD1 (6 bases). From germline, CDR1 is LGHNT and CDR2 FRNRAP. Trimming removed 0 bases from V and 1 base from J, with 12 bases in between. This CDR3 has 17 residues. The CDR3 nucleotides read TGTGCTAGTGGTTTGGTATATGGGACACAGAACACCGGGGAGCTGTTTTTT. Protein product: CASGLVYGTQNTGELFF. Full variable domain (outside the CDR3, taken from reference TRBV12-5 and TRBJ2-2): DARVTQTPRHKVTEMGQEVTMRCQPILGHNTVFWYRQTMMQGLELLAYFRNRAPLDDSGMPKDRFSAEMPDATLATLKIQPSEPRDSAVYFCASGLVYGTQNTGELFFGEGSRLTVL.

In this sample, this clone turned up a few times. The V and J genes are TRBV9 and TRBJ2-1, with a weak D call TRBD1 (5 bases). The V and J ends lost 0 bases and 1 base respectively, with 11 bases between them. Germline loops: CDR1 SGDLS, CDR2 YYNGEE. The CDR3 sequence is 16 residues long. The DNA of the CDR3 is TGTGCCAGCAGCGTAGGGGGTCAGGGATCCTACAATGAGCAGTTCTTC. Protein sequence: CASSVGGQGSYNEQFF. Full variable domain (missing parts from reference TRBV9 and TRBJ2-1): DSGVTQTPKHLITATGQRVTLRCSPRSGDLSVYWYQQSLDQGLQFLIQYYNGEERAKGNILERFSAQQFPDLHSELNLSSLELGDSALYFCASSVGGQGSYNEQFFGPGTRLTVL.

The gene calls are TRBV28 and TRBJ2-2, with 8 bases identical to TRBD1. The germline CDR1 and CDR2 sequences are MDHEN and SYDVKM. This CDR3 region has 17 residues. V gave up 7 bases and J gave up 4 bases; unmatched junction bases: 14. The CDR3 nucleotides are TGTGCCAGCAATAATGGACAGGGAAAGAAGGGCACCGGGGAGCTGTTTTTT. Its translation is CASNNGQGKKGTGELFF. The full variable domain, rest sourced from reference TRBV28 and TRBJ2-2, is DVKVTQSSRYLVKRTGEKVFLECVQDMDHENMFWYRQDPGLGLRLIYFSYDVKMKEKGDIPEGYSVSREKKERFSLILESASTNQTSMYLCASNNGQGKKGTGELFFGEGSRLTVL.

The CDR3 reads CASSRNRGTVQPQHF. DNA for the CDR3: TGTGCCAGCAGTCGCAACAGGGGGACGGTTCAGCCCCAGCATTTT. The chain employs TRBV27 and TRBJ1-5, with 8 bases fitting TRBD1. This CDR3 has 15 residues. V shed 5 bases and J 6 bases; nucleotides not matched to a gene: 9. CDR1 is MNHEY, CDR2 SMNVEV, per germline (reference sequence).

V and J are TRBV27 and TRBJ2-5; the match to TRBD2 covers 9 bases. The CDR3 runs to 15 residues. CDR1 and CDR2 (germline): MNHEY, SMNVEV (reference sequence). Trimming cost V 6 bases and J 4 bases; bases outside gene matches: 9. CDR3 in DNA: TGTGCCAGCAGCCCCGGGCTAGCGGGAATAGAGACCCAGTACTTC. Translated: CASSPGLAGIETQYF.

The gene calls are TRBV6-1 and TRBJ2-2; TRBD1 aligns across 9 bases. The V gene end was trimmed by 6 bases and the J gene end by 6 bases; junction bases not matched to a gene: 8. CDR3 length equals 15 residues. Germline values: CDR1 MNHNS, CDR2 SASEGT. Here the CDR3 DNA reads TGTGCCAGCAGAACAGGGGGCGCCTGGGCCGGGGAGCTGTTTTTT. Its translation: CASRTGGAWAGELFF.

The chain has TRBV2 and TRBJ2-5; 9 bases align to TRBD2. Trimming at V came to 1 base and at J to 1 base, leaving 4 bases not matched to a gene. This CDR3 spans 16 amino acids. Germline CDR1 reads SNHLY; CDR2 reads FYNNEI. CDR3 sequence reads: CASSEGNSGGQETQYF. The CDR3 DNA reads TGTGCCAGCAGTGAAGGCAATAGCGGGGGCCAAGAGACCCAGTACTTC.

The chain carries TRBV6-4 and TRBJ2-1; TRBD2 matches at 12 bases. With V trimmed by 2 bases and J by 4 bases, 0 bases remained unmatched. This CDR3 comprises 15 residues. Germline lookup yields CDR1 MRHNA and CDR2 SNTAGT. The CDR3 spells CASSDGTSGYNEQFF. The CDR3 DNA reads TGTGCCAGCAGTGACGGGACTAGCGGGTACAATGAGCAGTTCTTC.

The chain is built from TRBV6-5 and TRBJ2-3, with 10 bases fitting TRBD1. Trimming removed 3 bases from V and 6 bases from J; junction bases left unmatched: 6. CDR1 is MNHEY, CDR2 SVGAGI, per germline. CDR3 size: 15 residues. The CDR3 DNA follows: TGTGCCAGCAGTTATTCCCGGGACAGGGGTGATACGCAGTATTTT. It codes for CASSYSRDRGDTQYF.

The chain joins TRBV29-1 to TRBJ2-1; 12 nucleotides align to TRBD2. The CDR3 spans 15 residues. With V trimmed by 5 bases and J by 3 bases, 5 bases remained unmatched. The germline CDR1 and CDR2 sequences are SQVTM and ANQGSEA. The CDR3 sequence is CSVSWTSGNYNEQFF. CDR3 nucleotides: TGCAGCGTTAGCTGGACTAGCGGGAACTACAATGAGCAGTTCTTC.

The chain joins TRBV28 to TRBJ1-6; 8 nucleotides match TRBD1. This CDR3 is 14 amino acids long. J lost 9 bases, V lost 7 bases, and 8 bases had no gene match. From germline, CDR1 is MDHEN and CDR2 SYDVKM. In nucleotides, the CDR3 is TGTGCCAGCATCCCGGGACAGGTCCCTTCACCCCTCCACTTT. Its protein is CASIPGQVPSPLHF. The full variable domain, completed using reference TRBV28 and TRBJ1-6, is DVKVTQSSRYLVKRTGEKVFLECVQDMDHENMFWYRQDPGLGLRLIYFSYDVKMKEKGDIPEGYSVSREKKERFSLILESASTNQTSMYLCASIPGQVPSPLHFGNGTRLTVT.

The chain joins TRBV28 to TRBJ1-1; TRBD1 might be the D (6 bases). The CDR3 length is 15 residues. Germline V gene lookup returns CDR1 MDHEN and CDR2 SYDVKM. The V and J ends lost 1 base and 1 base respectively, with 10 bases between them. CDR3 loop: CASSLFGGENTEAFF. The CDR3 bases are TGTGCCAGCAGTTTATTTGGGGGCGAGAACACTGAAGCTTTCTTT. The full variable domain, in which reference TRBV28 and TRBJ1-1 provide the parts outside the CDR3, is DVKVTQSSRYLVKRTGEKVFLECVQDMDHENMFWYRQDPGLGLRLIYFSYDVKMKEKGDIPEGYSVSREKKERFSLILESASTNQTSMYLCASSLFGGENTEAFFGQGTRLTVV.

The V and J genes are TRBV30 and TRBJ2-7; maybe TRBD1 (6 bases). The V and J ends lost 5 bases and 1 base respectively, with 12 bases between them. CDR1 GTSNPN and CDR2 SVGIG come from the germline V gene (reference sequence). The CDR3 runs to 13 residues. The CDR3: CAWSLGGSYEQYF. CDR3 in DNA: TGTGCCTGGTCACTAGGGGGATCCTACGAGCAGTACTTC. Full variable domain (outside the CDR3, taken from reference TRBV30 and TRBJ2-7): SQTIHQWPATLVQPVGSPLSLECTVEGTSNPNLYWYRQAAGRGLQLLFYSVGIGQISSEVPQNLSASRPQDRQFILSSKKLLLSDSGFYLCAWSLGGSYEQYFGPGTRLTVT.

The chain combines TRBV29-1 with TRBJ1-1; D is perhaps TRBD1 (6 bases). The ends were cut back, 6 bases at V and 4 bases at J, with 12 bases in the middle. The CDR3 runs 12 residues. Germline CDR1 SQVTM, CDR2 ANQGSEA. CDR3 amino acids: CSVGGGGTEAFF. The CDR3 region has the DNA TGCAGCGTGGGGGGAGGGGGCACTGAAGCTTTCTTT.

This chain joins TRBV28 and TRBJ2-7, with 7 positions matching TRBD1. CDR1 is MDHEN and CDR2 is SYDVKM in the germline V gene. This CDR3 is built from 13 residues. V lost 10 bases to trimming and J lost 0 bases; unmatched junction nucleotides: 6. CDR3 nucleotides: TGTGCCACCGTGGACAGGACCTCCTACGAGCAGTACTTC. Translation gives CATVDRTSYEQYF.

The rearrangement uses TRBV6-1 and TRBJ1-1, with 7 bases aligning to TRBD1. The CDR3 is 13 residues long. V shed 6 bases, J shed 5 bases, and the junction held 6 bases outside the gene matches. Germline CDR1 and CDR2: MNHNS and SASEGT. CDR3 coding DNA: TGTGCCAGCAGGAGTACAGGGGCTACTGAAGCTTTCTTT. Its protein is CASRSTGATEAFF.

Of note for this clone: It is unclear where the CDR3 begins or ends on the DNA, so no DNA is shown, and the CDR3 is as TCRdb lists it. The J gene is TRBJ1-1, the V gene TRBV18; the D call of TRBD1 is as the table states it, not checked on the DNA. Germline loops: CDR1 KGHSH, CDR2 LQKENI. The CDR3 comprises 16 residues, both ends counted. The CDR3 region is CASSPFGPGSFGFVFF.

The rearrangement links TRBV5-1 to TRBJ2-3, with TRBD2 identical over 11 bases. Trimming at V came to 2 bases and at J to 5 bases, leaving 7 bases not matched to a gene. Germline V gene data show CDR1 as SGHRS and CDR2 as YFSETQ. The CDR3 runs 16 residues. CDR3 sequence reads: CASSFRSGGALDTQYF. CDR3 nucleotides: TGCGCCAGCAGCTTCCGTAGCGGGGGGGCCTTAGATACGCAGTATTTT.

This clone was detected only once. This chain links TRBV28 with TRBJ1-2, with 7 positions matching TRBD1. The V gene's germline CDR1 is MDHEN and CDR2 SYDVKM. The trim removed 5 bases at V and 5 bases at J, leaving 2 bases unmatched. This CDR3 region has 12 residues. The CDR3, as DNA: TGTGCCAGCAGTATGACAGGGTATGGCTACACCTTC. This encodes CASSMTGYGYTF.

CDR3 DNA sequence: TGTGCCAGCAGCTTCAGGGGGGAGACCCAGTACTTC. It codes for CASSFRGETQYF. The chain recombines TRBV7-2 with TRBJ2-5; TRBD1 aligns across 7 bases. CDR1 is SGHTA and CDR2 is FQGNSA in the germline V gene. V dropped 3 bases and J dropped 5; count of bases not matched to a gene: 0. This CDR3 region has 12 residues. Combining the CDR3 with reference TRBV7-2 and TRBJ2-5 gives the whole variable domain GAGVSQSPSNKVTEKGKDVELRCDPISGHTALYWYRQSLGQGLEFLIYFQGNSAPDKSGLPSDRFSAERTGGSVSTLTIQRTQQEDSAVYLCASSFRGETQYFGPGTRLLVL.

The rearrangement links TRBV28 to TRBJ2-3, with 7 bases lining up with TRBD1. V dropped 9 bases and J dropped 3; count of bases not matched to a gene: 12. The CDR3 is 15 amino acids. Germline assignment: CDR1 MDHEN and CDR2 SYDVKM. The CDR3 DNA reads TGTGCCAGTGGGGAACAGGGGTGGACTACAGATACGCAGTATTTT. It is translated as CASGEQGWTTDTQYF.

The V gene is TRBV18, the J gene TRBJ1-1, with TRBD1 identical over 7 bases. This CDR3 has 14 residues. The J segment lost 10 bases and the V segment lost 3 bases, leaving 11 bases of the junction unmatched. Germline CDR1 KGHSH, CDR2 LQKENI. CDR3 amino acids: CASSPWTGPVGAFF. The CDR3 DNA follows: TGTGCCAGCTCACCCTGGACAGGCCCTGTTGGAGCTTTCTTT.

The chain recombines TRBV28 with TRBJ2-1, with D perhaps TRBD2 (5 bases). The ends were cut back, 8 bases at V and 0 bases at J, with 20 bases in the middle. This CDR3 comprises 17 residues. Germline CDR1 and CDR2: MDHEN and SYDVKM. CDR3 in DNA: TGTGCCAGCGGAGGCAGCGGCCTTCCCAGCTCCTACAATGAGCAGTTCTTC. It codes for CASGGSGLPSSYNEQFF.